This is a list of T cell receptor beta chains from one sample in a study of shared clonotypes between healthy human individuals. Generated by immunoSEQ multiplex PCR, the TCRdb table keeps only in-frame clones and is missing some. The sample lists 2 million to 2.5 million clones; approximately 95% were seen once. The material sequenced was naive CD4+ T cells sorted from blood. Source of these receptors: a man between 18 and 29 years old in good health. Both conserved end residues are part of each CDR3. Each record gives: V gene, CDR3 protein.

TRBV28 | CASSLYNDQPQHF
TRBV7-9 | CASSYRGRYGYTF
TRBV28 | CASSSGTTDGYTF
TRBV15 | CATSRDPWEPREQYF
TRBV30 | CAWSVPNPGLGNTIYF
TRBV5-1 | CASSPRTSGGSSYNEQFF
TRBV7-9 | CASSSRGVNTEAFF
TRBV4-3 | CASSQEGGRTDTQYF
TRBV5-6 | CASSWNYEQYF
TRBV7-3 | CASSMVGDTQYF
TRBV21-1 | CASSKRPGGTEAFF
TRBV9 | CASSVVFSPNTGELFF
TRBV6-1 | CASSRQGTSYEQYF
TRBV7-2 | CASSSTLPGQGDGYTF
TRBV28 | CASTVGREGLHEQYF
TRBV11-2 | CASSYRSTDTQYF
TRBV5-1 | CASSLDRTGELFF
TRBV30 | CACPGGQGNYEQYF
TRBV7-9 | CASSLSEITETQYF
TRBV7-9 | CASSSVRETQYF
TRBV27 | CASGRGAGNSPLHF
TRBV10-3 | CATGRSGGANEQFF
TRBV6-5 | CASSYSSRAGNTIYF
TRBV7-2 | CASSVVVGYEQYF
TRBV10-3 | CAIGGAGHYGYTF
TRBV7-2 | CASSFQGGSNQPQHF
TRBV6-5 | CASSPPGSRGDEQYF
TRBV30 | CAWRPPGKGVTYNEQFF
TRBV10-3 | CAIGEAGGTDTQYF
TRBV2 | CASSLQGSGNTIYF
TRBV6-5 | CASSSRLAGGGGEQYF
TRBV5-1 | CASSPLTGGYTEAFF
TRBV29-1 | CSVESLAGLYEQYF
TRBV6-1 | CASSPGSGANVLTF
TRBV7-2 | CASSLKSGSGLKTQYF
TRBV4-1 | CASSHPLSQVEGLNQPQHF
TRBV11-2 | CASTIKDGSPYGYTF
TRBV6-5 | CASRPGGRYEQYF
TRBV5-4 | CASSEANEKLFF
TRBV30 | CAWTPGDRVHEQYF
TRBV28 | CASRLGQLEAFF
TRBV5-8 | CASSFGLAGNQETQYF
TRBV5-1 | CASSLRGGSYNSPLHF
TRBV28 | CASSLEGGAAYEQYF